This T cell receptor beta chain was sequenced for a study of T cell changes during pregnancy in multiple sclerosis. The V and J ends lost 2 bases and 5 bases, in that order; junction bases with no gene match: 9. In germline, CDR1 is LNHDA, CDR2 SQIVND (reference sequence). The CDR3 covers 17 residues. Only in-frame clones appear in the TCRdb table, and some are missing; sequencing was by immunoSEQ multiplex PCR. Among some 74,000 clones listed, around 94% were seen once. Specimen: peripheral blood, collected before pregnancy. The rearrangement joins TRBV19 to TRBJ2-1; 10 nucleotides align to TRBD1. The TCR originated in a female donor with multiple sclerosis, enrolled in a pregnancy study. The CDR3 nucleotides read TGTGCCAGTAGTATAATGCCGACAGGGGGCTACCACAATGAGCAGTTCTTC. This sequence encodes CASSIMPTGGYHNEQFF.